This T cell receptor beta chain stems from a study of beta chain features in type 1 diabetes. Study information: Examination of sorted cells across all samples involved around 110 million cells. Findings of the study overall: Moderate yet significant TCRB CDR3 shortening was seen in Type 1 diabetes patients in all four CD4+ subsets.

Trimming cost V 6 bases and J 3 bases, with 15 bases left between them. This CDR3 has 15 residues. Germline assignment: CDR1 MNHEY and CDR2 SMNVEV (reference sequence). Expressed TCRB transcripts were sequenced, since all the RNA that had been isolated was reverse transcribed. Libraries were prepared by immunoSEQ multiplex PCR; TCRdb keeps only in-frame clonotypes and omits some of them. The data contain 860,000 or so clones, about 17% of them singletons. A remark on this clone: The antigen is not known.

The sample comprised naive CD4+ T cells from blood. The chain combines TRBV27 with TRBJ2-1; the D gene is possibly TRBD1 (6 bases). This TCR came from a woman in her late teens or twenties in good health. Written as DNA, the CDR3 is TGTGCCAGCAGCCTCACCACGGACAGCTACAATGAGCAGTTCTTC. Residues: CASSLTTDSYNEQFF.